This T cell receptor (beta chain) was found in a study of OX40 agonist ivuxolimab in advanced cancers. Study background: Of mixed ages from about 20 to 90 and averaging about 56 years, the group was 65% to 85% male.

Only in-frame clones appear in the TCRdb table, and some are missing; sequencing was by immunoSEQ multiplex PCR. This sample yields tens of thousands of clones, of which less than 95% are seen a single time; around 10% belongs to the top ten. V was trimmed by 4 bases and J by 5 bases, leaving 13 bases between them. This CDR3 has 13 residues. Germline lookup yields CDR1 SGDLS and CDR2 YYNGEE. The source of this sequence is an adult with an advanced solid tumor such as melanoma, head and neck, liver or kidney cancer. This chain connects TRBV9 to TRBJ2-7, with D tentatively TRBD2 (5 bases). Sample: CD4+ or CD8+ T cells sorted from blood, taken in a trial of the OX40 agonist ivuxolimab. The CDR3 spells CASSPLPGDEQYF. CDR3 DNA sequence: TGTGCCAGCAGCCCGCTCCCCGGGGACGAGCAGTACTTC.